The 10 T cell receptor beta chains below all came from one sample that was sequenced in a study of PD-1 blockade in classical Hodgkin lymphoma. Time point: cycle 4 day 1 (C4D1), after less than seven weeks of nivolumab. All trial patients relapsed after autologous stem cell transplantation. Sequenced by immunoSEQ multiplex PCR; TCRdb stores in-frame clones only, minus some. The repertoire includes roughly 100,000 clones, about nine tenths of them detected once, and 15% to 20% sits in the top ten. Sequencing was performed on peripheral blood mononuclear cells (PBMCs), taken before the fourth cycle of nivolumab. The receptors stem from a human donor with classical Hodgkin lymphoma.

V is TRBV4-2 and J is TRBJ1-5, with 7 bases aligning to TRBD1. CDR1 is LGHNA, CDR2 YNFKEQ, per germline. Unmatched junction bases numbered 7, after V lost 2 bases and J lost 3 bases. The CDR3 length is 16 residues. CDR3 protein: CASSQQTGAPNQPQHF. The CDR3 DNA reads TGTGCCAGCAGCCAACAAACAGGGGCCCCCAATCAGCCCCAGCATTTT.

CDR3 sequence: CASSLEVGSGRPYEQYF. The CDR3 DNA reads as TGTGCCAGCAGCTTAGAAGTGGGTAGCGGGAGGCCATACGAGCAGTACTTC. The chain joins TRBV11-2 to TRBJ2-7; 10 nucleotides match TRBD2. CDR1 and CDR2 (germline): SGHAT, FQNNGV. The CDR3 loop spans 17 amino acids. V was pared by 0 bases and J by 4 bases, with 9 bases of the junction left unmatched.

This chain links TRBV6-1 with TRBJ1-2; D is uncertain. V lost 8 bases and J lost 3, with 7 bases in between. CDR1 and CDR2 (germline): MNHNS, SASEGT. The CDR3 contains 11 residues. CDR3 coding DNA: TGTGCCAGCCGACGGGACTATGGCTACACCTTC. Its translation is CASRRDYGYTF.

This chain joins TRBV18 and TRBJ2-3, with D maybe TRBD1 (6 bases). The CDR3 is 15 residues long. With 1 base removed from V and 0 bases from J, the gap between germline ends came to 8 bases. Germline CDR1 KGHSH, CDR2 LQKENI. The CDR3 DNA reads as TGTGCCAGCTCACCACAAAGGGGGAGCACAGATACGCAGTATTTT. It encodes CASSPQRGSTDTQYF.

The gene calls are TRBV19 and TRBJ1-5; 10 bases agree with TRBD1. This CDR3 comprises 15 residues. Per germline, CDR1 LNHDA and CDR2 SQIVND (reference sequence). V trimming: 1 base; J trimming: 10 bases; junction bases outside the gene matches: 7. The DNA for the CDR3 is TGTGCCAGTAGTATAGTTGGACAGGGGGGATCCCCCCAGCATTTT. Translated: CASSIVGQGGSPQHF. Together with reference TRBV19 and TRBJ1-5, the CDR3 gives the full variable domain: DGGITQSPKYLFRKEGQNVTLSCEQNLNHDAMYWYRQDPGQGLRLIYYSQIVNDFQKGDIAEGYSVSREKKESFPLTVTSAQKNPTAFYLCASSIVGQGGSPQHFGDGTRLSIL.

The J gene is TRBJ2-1, the V gene TRBV6-1; D is possibly TRBD2 (5 bases). Deletions cut 4 bases from V and 7 bases from J, with 8 bases between. The V gene's germline CDR1 is MNHNS and CDR2 SASEGT. The CDR3 has 12 residues. CDR3 amino acids: CASSARRNEQFF. CDR3 nucleotide sequence: TGTGCCAGCAGTGCGAGGAGGAATGAGCAGTTCTTC.

The V gene is TRBV4-3, the J gene TRBJ1-3, with 7 positions matching TRBD1. The CDR3 loop spans 16 amino acids. CDR1 is LGHNA, CDR2 YSLEER, per germline. The trim removed 0 bases at V and 4 bases at J, leaving 6 bases unmatched. The CDR3 region has the DNA TGCGCCAGCAGCCAAGATTTTAGGGGGCTCGGAAACACCATATATTTT. Protein product: CASSQDFRGLGNTIYF.

The chain couples TRBV19 to TRBJ1-1; the D is unclear. Deletions cut 4 bases from V and 5 bases from J, with 20 bases between. The CDR3 spans 16 residues. Germline CDR1 reads LNHDA; CDR2 reads SQIVND (reference sequence). The CDR3 region has the DNA TGTGCCAGTAGTACCCCCCTTCGCCAGGATGGGACTGAAGCTTTCTTT. This codes for CASSTPLRQDGTEAFF. Full variable domain (missing parts from reference TRBV19 and TRBJ1-1): DGGITQSPKYLFRKEGQNVTLSCEQNLNHDAMYWYRQDPGQGLRLIYYSQIVNDFQKGDIAEGYSVSREKKESFPLTVTSAQKNPTAFYLCASSTPLRQDGTEAFFGQGTRLTVV.

The V gene is TRBV6-4, the J gene TRBJ1-5; D possibly corresponds to TRBD1 (6 bases). V shed 5 bases and J shed 7 bases, with 12 bases lying between them. Per germline, CDR1 MRHNA and CDR2 SNTAGT. This CDR3 region has 13 residues. In DNA, the CDR3 is TGTGCCAGCAGTCGACAGGAACGACAGCCCCAGCATTTT. It encodes CASSRQERQPQHF.

The chain joins TRBV15 to TRBJ2-7; D is uncertain. The germline CDR1 and CDR2 sequences are LNHNV and YYDKDF (reference sequence). Trimming took off 1 base at V and 5 bases at J, with 15 bases between the two ends. The CDR3 is 15 residues long. The CDR3 sequence: CATSRGRSTPDEQYF. CDR3 DNA: TGTGCCACCAGCAGAGGTAGGAGTACCCCCGACGAGCAGTACTTC.